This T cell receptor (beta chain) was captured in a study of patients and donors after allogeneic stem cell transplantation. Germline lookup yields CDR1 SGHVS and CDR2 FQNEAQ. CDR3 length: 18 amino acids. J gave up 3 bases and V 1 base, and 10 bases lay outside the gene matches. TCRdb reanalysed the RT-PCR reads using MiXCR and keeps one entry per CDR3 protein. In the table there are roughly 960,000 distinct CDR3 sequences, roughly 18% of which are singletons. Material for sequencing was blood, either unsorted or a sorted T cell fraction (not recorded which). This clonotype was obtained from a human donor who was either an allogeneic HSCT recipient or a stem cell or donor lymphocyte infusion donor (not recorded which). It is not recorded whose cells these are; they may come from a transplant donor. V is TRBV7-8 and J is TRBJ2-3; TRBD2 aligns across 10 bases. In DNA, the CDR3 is TGTGCCAGCAGCTTAGAATCTCTAGCGGGAGCGGTTACAGATACGCAGTATTTT. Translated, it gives CASSLESLAGAVTDTQYF. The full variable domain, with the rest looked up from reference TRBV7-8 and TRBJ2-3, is GAGVSQSPRYKVAKRGQDVALRCDPISGHVSLFWYQQALGQGPEFLTYFQNEAQLDKSGLPSDRFFAERPEGSVSTLKIQRTQQEDSAVYLCASSLESLAGAVTDTQYFGPGTRLTVL.